This T cell receptor (beta chain) came from a study of blood T cell repertoires in COVID-19. Trimming left V 7 bases short and J 6 bases short, with 19 bases between. CDR1 is LNHDA, CDR2 SQIVND, per germline (reference sequence). This CDR3 has 15 amino acids. Measured with immunoSEQ multiplex PCR; TCRdb has only the in-frame clones, and not every one. The sample yields some 380,000 clones, approximately 89% seen once. The V call is TRBV19, the J call TRBJ1-5; TRBD1 might be the D (5 bases). The source is a young man who had recovered from COVID-19. Sequencing used PBMCs or T cells enriched from blood (not recorded which). The CDR3 loop reads CASTRGTGTFQPQHF. CDR3 in DNA: TGTGCCAGTACTCGTGGGACTGGCACATTTCAGCCCCAGCATTTT.